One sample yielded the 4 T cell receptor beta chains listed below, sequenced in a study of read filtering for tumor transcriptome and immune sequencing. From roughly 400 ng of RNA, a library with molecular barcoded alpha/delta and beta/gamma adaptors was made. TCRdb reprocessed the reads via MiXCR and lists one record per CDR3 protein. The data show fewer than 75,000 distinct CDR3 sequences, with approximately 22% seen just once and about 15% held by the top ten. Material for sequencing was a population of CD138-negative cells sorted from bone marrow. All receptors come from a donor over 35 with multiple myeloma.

CDR3 protein: CASSLVTQGRRAFF. As DNA, the CDR3 is TGTGCCAGCAGCTTAGTGACGCAGGGGCGGCGTGCTTTCTTT. V gene TRBV7-8 combines with J gene TRBJ1-1; possible D gene TRBD1, 6 bases. Germline CDR1 reads SGHVS; CDR2 reads FQNEAQ. The V gene lost 1 base and the J gene lost 11 bases, with 17 bases spanning the gap. The CDR3 totals 14 residues.

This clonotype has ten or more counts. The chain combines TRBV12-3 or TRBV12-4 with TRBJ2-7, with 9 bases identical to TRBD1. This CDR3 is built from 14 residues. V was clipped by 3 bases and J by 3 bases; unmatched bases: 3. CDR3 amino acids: CASSLAGQGYEQYF. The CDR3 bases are TGTGCCAGCAGTTTGGCGGGACAGGGCTACGAGCAGTACTTC.

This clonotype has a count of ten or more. The CDR3 spells CASRRLAGTSGETQYF. The DNA of the CDR3 is TGTGCCAGCAGAAGACTAGCGGGTACCTCCGGTGAGACCCAGTACTTC. V gene TRBV6-5 combines with J gene TRBJ2-5, with TRBD2 matching 10 bases. The germline CDR1 and CDR2 sequences are MNHEY and SVGAGI. This CDR3 has 16 amino acids. Unmatched junction bases numbered 12, after V lost 6 bases and J lost 5 bases.

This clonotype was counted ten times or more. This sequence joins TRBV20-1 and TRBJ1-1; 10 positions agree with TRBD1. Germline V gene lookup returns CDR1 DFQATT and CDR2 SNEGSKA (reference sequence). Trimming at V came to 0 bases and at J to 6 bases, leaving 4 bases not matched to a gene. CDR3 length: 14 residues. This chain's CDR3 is CSAREGQGWAEAFF. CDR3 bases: TGCAGTGCTAGAGAGGGACAGGGGTGGGCTGAAGCTTTCTTT.